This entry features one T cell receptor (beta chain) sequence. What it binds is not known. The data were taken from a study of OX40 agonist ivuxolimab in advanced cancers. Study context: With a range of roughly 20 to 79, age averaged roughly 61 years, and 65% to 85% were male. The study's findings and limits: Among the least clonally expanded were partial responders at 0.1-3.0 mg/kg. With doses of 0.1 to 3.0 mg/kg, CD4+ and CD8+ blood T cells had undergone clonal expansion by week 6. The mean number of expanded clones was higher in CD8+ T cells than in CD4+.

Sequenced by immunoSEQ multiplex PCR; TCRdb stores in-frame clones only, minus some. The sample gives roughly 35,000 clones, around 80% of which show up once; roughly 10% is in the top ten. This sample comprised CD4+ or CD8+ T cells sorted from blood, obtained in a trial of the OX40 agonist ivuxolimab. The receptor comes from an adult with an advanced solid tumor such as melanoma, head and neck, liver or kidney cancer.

CDR3 protein: CSVEGAIGYTF. The CDR3 DNA is TGCAGCGTTGAAGGCGCAATTGGCTACACCTTC. The chain links TRBV29-1 to TRBJ1-2; D not resolved. Germline V CDR1 and CDR2: SQVTM, ANQGSEA. This CDR3 spans 11 amino acids. Trimming shortened V by 1 base and J by 7 bases, and 7 bases separated the two germline ends.